This TCR beta chain was identified in a study of siplizumab effects on memory and regulatory T cells (dated by TCRdb to between 2017 and 2020). Some background on the complete study: The study examined how the anti-CD2 antibody siplizumab affects alloreactive T-cell subsets in allogeneic mixed lymphocyte reactions built from human PBMCs. What the study reported, not specific to this receptor: Unstimulated naive T cells appeared to be more diverse than memory T cells, and naive cells seemed to make a substantial contribution to the alloresponse. For roughly 75-95% of proliferating CD4+ or CD8+ clones, no naive or memory phenotype could be assigned. Of the alloreactive CD4+ clones that could be mapped, the Treg-derived share averaged about 67% with siplizumab compared with roughly 27% in control reactions. No functional confirmation was obtained for the suppressive function of proliferating Tregs from siplizumab cultures. The cumulative frequency of alloreactive sequences traceable to unstimulated CD4+ memory T cells was significantly reduced by siplizumab. Sequences below about 10^-5 frequency were poorly captured, so only a minor fraction of alloreactive clones could be mapped to unstimulated subsets.

TCRbeta CDR3 sequencing was performed on sorted unstimulated T cells and on proliferating T cells recovered from mixed lymphocyte reactions. Fresh whole blood from approximately 10 HLA-typed healthy donors was used to isolate PBMCs. The CDR3 numbers 14 residues from cysteine through phenylalanine. Only the CDR3 portion is preserved as DNA: 42 bases, with reading frame beginning at the first base. Taken from the germline V gene, the CDR1 and CDR2 loops are SNHLY and FYNNEI. Cut back by 3 bases and 0 bases, the V and J ends lie 8 bases apart. On this clone: This clone's antigen is unknown. No qualities accompany the bases; no much larger clone lies one base away.

Receptor libraries were prepared by the immunoSEQ multiplex PCR assay. Around 9.9 x 10^4 TCR templates per sample were assayed by the deep sequencing platform. Genomic DNA extracted from sorted T cells was used for TCRbeta CDR3 sequencing. The source study handled its data this way. The R programming language was used for clonal analysis of the TCRbeta CDR3 data. Unstimulated samples were compared with post-reaction CFSE-low samples to define alloreactive CD4+ and CD8+ clones. Alloreactive CD4+ clones were assigned to regulatory or non-regulatory origin by matching sequences to sorted unstimulated Treg and non-Treg repertoires. Not all clones reach the TCRdb copy of this immuneACCESS table, which keeps in-frame sequences only. Checked studies attribute under half of the gap to unresolved V genes and leave the rest unexplained. For V, J and clone size, that table is used; D and trimming come from the DNA. For this sample there are 70,000 to 95,000 clones; 80% to 90% appear just once. Clones ranked in the top ten supply about 15% of the sample.

This sequence originates from a human donor in good health. The rearrangement joined TRBV2 to TRBJ1-1; tentative D gene TRBD1, with 6 bases matching. Sequencing was done on a sample of CD4+ T cells sorted from blood. The base sequence is TGTGCCAGCAGTGACAGGGGCGTGAACACTGAAGCTTTCTTT. It translates to CASSDRGVNTEAFF. Extended through the reference TRBV2 and TRBJ1-1 proteins, this CDR3 yields the full variable domain: EPEVTQTPSHQVTQMGQEVILRCVPISNHLYFYWYRQILGQKVEFLVSFYNNEISEKSEIFDDQFSVERPDGSNFTLKIRSTKLEDSAMYFCASSDRGVNTEAFFGQGTRLTVV.